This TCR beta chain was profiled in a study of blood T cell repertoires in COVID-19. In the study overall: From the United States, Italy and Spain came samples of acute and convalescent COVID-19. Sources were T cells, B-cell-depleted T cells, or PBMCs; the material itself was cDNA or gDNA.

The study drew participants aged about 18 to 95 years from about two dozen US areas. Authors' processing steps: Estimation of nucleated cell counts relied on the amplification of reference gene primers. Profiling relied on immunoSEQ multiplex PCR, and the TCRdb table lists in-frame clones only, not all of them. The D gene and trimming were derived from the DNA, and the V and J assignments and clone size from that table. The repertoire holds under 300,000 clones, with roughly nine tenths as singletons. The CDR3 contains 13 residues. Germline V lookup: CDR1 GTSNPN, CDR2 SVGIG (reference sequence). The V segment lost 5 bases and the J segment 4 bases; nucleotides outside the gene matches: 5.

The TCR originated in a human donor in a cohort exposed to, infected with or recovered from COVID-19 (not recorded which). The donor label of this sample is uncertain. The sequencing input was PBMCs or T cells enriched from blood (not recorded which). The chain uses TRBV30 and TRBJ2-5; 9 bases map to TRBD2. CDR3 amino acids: CAWGLSGGETQYF. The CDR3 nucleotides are TGTGCCTGGGGACTTAGCGGGGGAGAGACCCAGTACTTC. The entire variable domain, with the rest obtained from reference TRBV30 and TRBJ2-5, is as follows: SQTIHQWPATLVQPVGSPLSLECTVEGTSNPNLYWYRQAAGRGLQLLFYSVGIGQISSEVPQNLSASRPQDRQFILSSKKLLLSDSGFYLCAWGLSGGETQYFGPGTRLLVL.